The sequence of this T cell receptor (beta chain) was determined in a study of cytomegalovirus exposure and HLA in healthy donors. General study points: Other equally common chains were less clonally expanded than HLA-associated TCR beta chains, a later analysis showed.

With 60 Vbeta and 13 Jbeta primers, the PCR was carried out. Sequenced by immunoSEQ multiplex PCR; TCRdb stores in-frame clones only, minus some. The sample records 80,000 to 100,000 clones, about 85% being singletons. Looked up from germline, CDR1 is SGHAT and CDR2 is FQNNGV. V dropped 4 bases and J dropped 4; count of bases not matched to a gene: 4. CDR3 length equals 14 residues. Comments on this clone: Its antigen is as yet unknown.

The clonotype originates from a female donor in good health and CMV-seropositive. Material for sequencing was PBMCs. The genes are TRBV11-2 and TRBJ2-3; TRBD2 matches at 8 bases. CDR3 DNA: TGTGCCAGCAGCTCACCGGGGGGGGCAGATACGCAGTATTTT. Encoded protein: CASSSPGGADTQYF.